This T cell receptor beta chain is drawn from a study of blood T cell repertoires in COVID-19. Study background: Sample material is recorded as cDNA or gDNA derived from T cells, B-cell-depleted T cells, or PBMCs.

Here immunoSEQ multiplex PCR was the method, and the copy in TCRdb shows in-frame clones only, minus some. Altogether around 300,000 clones are present, around 86% being singletons, with the ten largest covering about 2.2%. In germline, CDR1 is SEHNR, CDR2 FQNEAQ (reference sequence). This CDR3 region has 14 residues. The ends lost 5 bases at V and 6 bases at J; junction bases unmatched: 10. The TCR comes from a woman in her twenties or thirties who had recovered from COVID-19. What was sequenced was peripheral blood. The rearrangement links TRBV7-9 to TRBJ2-7; 7 bases are a match to TRBD1. Here the CDR3 reads CASSPRQGYSEQYF. The CDR3 DNA reads as TGTGCCAGCAGCCCTCGACAGGGTTATTCCGAGCAGTACTTC.